What follows is one T cell receptor beta chain and its context. This entry belongs to a study of blood T cell repertoires in COVID-19. Study-wide context: Donors in the United States, Italy and Spain gave samples during acute or convalescent COVID-19. T cells, B-cell-depleted T cells, or PBMCs supplied cDNA or gDNA.

Authors' analysis steps: Nucleated cell counts were estimated from reference gene primer amplification. The protocol was immunoSEQ multiplex PCR, while the TCRdb copy is restricted to in-frame clones and leaves out a portion. D and trimming were read from the DNA, whereas the V and J calls and clone size are those reported in that table. The sample gives 150,000 to 200,000 clones, around 79% of which show up once; less than 15% is in the top ten. Trimming took off 6 bases at V and 10 bases at J, with 13 bases between the two ends. This CDR3 has 13 amino acids. Material for sequencing was peripheral blood. V gene TRBV12-3 or TRBV12-4 combines with J gene TRBJ1-6; possible D gene TRBD1, 5 bases. This clonotype was obtained from a man in his fifties or sixties who had recovered from COVID-19. CDR3 sequence reads: CASSRRVESPLHF. CDR3 in DNA: TGTGCCAGCAGCCGCAGGGTGGAGTCACCCCTCCACTTT.